This passage covers 12 T cell receptor beta chains from one sample sequenced in a study of shared clonotypes between healthy human individuals. Using immunoSEQ multiplex PCR, the repertoire was profiled, and TCRdb retains in-frame clones only, with some absent. The sample records some 1 million clones, approximately 76% being singletons. The source material was memory CD4+ T cells sorted from blood. The subset: CD45RA-negative fraction. The receptor set was obtained from a man between 18 and 29 years old in good health.

The V gene is TRBV11-3, the J gene TRBJ2-1, with a weak D call TRBD2 (5 bases). The V gene lost 0 bases and the J gene lost 7 bases, with 13 bases spanning the gap. The CDR3 contains 15 residues. Per germline, CDR1 SGHNT and CDR2 YENEEA. The CDR3: CASSLESGNKNEQFF. As DNA, the CDR3 is TGTGCCAGCAGCTTAGAATCGGGGAATAAAAATGAGCAGTTCTTC. The variable domain in full, completed from reference TRBV11-3 and TRBJ2-1, reads EAGVVQSPRYKIIEKKQPVAFWCNPISGHNTLYWYLQNLGQGPELLIRYENEEAVDDSQLPKDRFSAERLKGVDSTLKIQPAELGDSAVYLCASSLESGNKNEQFFGPGTRLTVL.

The CDR3 DNA is TGCGCCAGCAGCGGTAGCGGGAGGGAAACCGGGGAGCTGTTTTTT. This codes for CASSGSGRETGELFF. The genes are TRBV5-1 and TRBJ2-2; TRBD2 matches at 11 bases. The germline CDR1 and CDR2 sequences are SGHRS and YFSETQ. With V trimmed by 4 bases and J by 5 bases, 4 bases remained unmatched. There are 15 residues in the CDR3.

V is TRBV19 and J is TRBJ2-1; the D is unclear. Trimming pared 1 base from V and 4 bases from J, leaving 8 bases between. The CDR3 totals 14 residues. The germline V gene encodes CDR1 LNHDA and CDR2 SQIVND (reference sequence). The CDR3 sequence: CASSIAEYYNEQFF. CDR3 sequence (DNA): TGTGCCAGTAGTATAGCGGAGTATTACAATGAGCAGTTCTTC.

V and J are TRBV5-6 and TRBJ1-1, with 9 nucleotides matching TRBD1. V lost 1 base, J lost 4 bases, and 8 bases stayed unmatched. The CDR3 loop spans 16 amino acids. Germline assignment: CDR1 SGHDT and CDR2 YYEEEE. CDR3 nucleotides: TGTGCCAGCAGCTTGCCGGGACAGGGCCCTAGCACTGAAGCTTTCTTT. It encodes CASSLPGQGPSTEAFF.

The chain combines TRBV11-2 with TRBJ1-6; 7 bases map to TRBD1. This CDR3 spans 14 amino acids. Germline assignment: CDR1 SGHAT and CDR2 FQNNGV. V was pared by 6 bases and J by 4 bases, with 3 bases of the junction left unmatched. This CDR3 reads CASSTGEYNSPLHF. The CDR3 coding sequence is TGTGCCAGCAGTACAGGGGAATATAATTCACCCCTCCACTTT.

The CDR3 nucleotides are TGTGCCAGCAGCCGCACCCAGGACAGGGAACCCGAGCAGTACTTC. This sequence encodes CASSRTQDREPEQYF. This chain links TRBV6-1 with TRBJ2-7; 8 bases agree with TRBD1. V lost 6 bases to trimming and J lost 6 bases; unmatched junction nucleotides: 13. Germline V gives CDR1 MNHNS, CDR2 SASEGT. The CDR3 runs to 15 residues.

The genes are TRBV5-5 and TRBJ2-3; weak D call: TRBD1 (6 bases). The CDR3 sequence is 16 residues long. Germline CDR1 is SGHKS and CDR2 is YYEKEE (reference sequence). The V end was cut by 0 bases, the J end by 4 bases, with 15 bases between. The CDR3 DNA sequence: TGTGCCAGCAGCTTGGGTTGGGACAAAAAATCAGATACGCAGTATTTT. This translates into CASSLGWDKKSDTQYF.

The genes are TRBV19 and TRBJ2-6; the D is unclear. This CDR3 spans 17 amino acids. CDR1 and CDR2 (germline): LNHDA, SQIVND (reference sequence). Trimming cost V 9 bases and J 0 bases, with 18 bases left between them. The CDR3 DNA is TGTGCCAGCAGACCTTCGTCTGGCCTCTCTGGGGCCAACGTCCTGACTTTC. As protein: CASRPSSGLSGANVLTF.

The rearrangement joins TRBV6-1 to TRBJ1-2; 7 nucleotides match TRBD1. This CDR3 region has 14 residues. The germline CDR1 and CDR2 sequences are MNHNS and SASEGT. Trimming at V came to 2 bases and at J to 7 bases, leaving 7 bases not matched to a gene. The CDR3 nucleotides read TGTGCCAGCAGTGAAAGGGCAGGGGGTAGTGGCTACACCTTC. This sequence encodes CASSERAGGSGYTF.

The gene calls are TRBV7-2 and TRBJ1-1, with D unresolved. Trimming removed 1 base from V and 6 bases from J, with 12 bases in between. The CDR3 loop spans 14 amino acids. Germline values: CDR1 SGHTA, CDR2 FQGNSA. CDR3 region: CASSLGNVGPEAFF. The DNA for the CDR3 is TGTGCCAGCAGCTTAGGTAATGTGGGCCCTGAAGCTTTCTTT.

This clone was observed a few times. This rearrangement joins TRBV11-3 to TRBJ1-1, with 7 positions matching TRBD1. This CDR3 has 14 amino acids. V was clipped by 4 bases and J by 1 base; unmatched bases: 3. Germline lookup yields CDR1 SGHNT and CDR2 YENEEA. In DNA, the CDR3 is TGTGCCAGCAGCTCCAGGGGGAAGAACACTGAAGCTTTCTTT. Residues: CASSSRGKNTEAFF.

In the case of this clone: The identical CDR3 is also encoded by other nucleotide sequences in the sample. V is TRBV2 and J is TRBJ2-5; D not resolved. The germline gives CDR1 SNHLY, CDR2 FYNNEI. The V gene lost 4 bases and the J gene lost 3 bases, with 6 bases spanning the gap. The CDR3 has 12 amino acids. This CDR3 is CASSVTEETQYF. CDR3 bases: TGTGCCAGCAGTGTGACTGAAGAGACCCAGTACTTC.